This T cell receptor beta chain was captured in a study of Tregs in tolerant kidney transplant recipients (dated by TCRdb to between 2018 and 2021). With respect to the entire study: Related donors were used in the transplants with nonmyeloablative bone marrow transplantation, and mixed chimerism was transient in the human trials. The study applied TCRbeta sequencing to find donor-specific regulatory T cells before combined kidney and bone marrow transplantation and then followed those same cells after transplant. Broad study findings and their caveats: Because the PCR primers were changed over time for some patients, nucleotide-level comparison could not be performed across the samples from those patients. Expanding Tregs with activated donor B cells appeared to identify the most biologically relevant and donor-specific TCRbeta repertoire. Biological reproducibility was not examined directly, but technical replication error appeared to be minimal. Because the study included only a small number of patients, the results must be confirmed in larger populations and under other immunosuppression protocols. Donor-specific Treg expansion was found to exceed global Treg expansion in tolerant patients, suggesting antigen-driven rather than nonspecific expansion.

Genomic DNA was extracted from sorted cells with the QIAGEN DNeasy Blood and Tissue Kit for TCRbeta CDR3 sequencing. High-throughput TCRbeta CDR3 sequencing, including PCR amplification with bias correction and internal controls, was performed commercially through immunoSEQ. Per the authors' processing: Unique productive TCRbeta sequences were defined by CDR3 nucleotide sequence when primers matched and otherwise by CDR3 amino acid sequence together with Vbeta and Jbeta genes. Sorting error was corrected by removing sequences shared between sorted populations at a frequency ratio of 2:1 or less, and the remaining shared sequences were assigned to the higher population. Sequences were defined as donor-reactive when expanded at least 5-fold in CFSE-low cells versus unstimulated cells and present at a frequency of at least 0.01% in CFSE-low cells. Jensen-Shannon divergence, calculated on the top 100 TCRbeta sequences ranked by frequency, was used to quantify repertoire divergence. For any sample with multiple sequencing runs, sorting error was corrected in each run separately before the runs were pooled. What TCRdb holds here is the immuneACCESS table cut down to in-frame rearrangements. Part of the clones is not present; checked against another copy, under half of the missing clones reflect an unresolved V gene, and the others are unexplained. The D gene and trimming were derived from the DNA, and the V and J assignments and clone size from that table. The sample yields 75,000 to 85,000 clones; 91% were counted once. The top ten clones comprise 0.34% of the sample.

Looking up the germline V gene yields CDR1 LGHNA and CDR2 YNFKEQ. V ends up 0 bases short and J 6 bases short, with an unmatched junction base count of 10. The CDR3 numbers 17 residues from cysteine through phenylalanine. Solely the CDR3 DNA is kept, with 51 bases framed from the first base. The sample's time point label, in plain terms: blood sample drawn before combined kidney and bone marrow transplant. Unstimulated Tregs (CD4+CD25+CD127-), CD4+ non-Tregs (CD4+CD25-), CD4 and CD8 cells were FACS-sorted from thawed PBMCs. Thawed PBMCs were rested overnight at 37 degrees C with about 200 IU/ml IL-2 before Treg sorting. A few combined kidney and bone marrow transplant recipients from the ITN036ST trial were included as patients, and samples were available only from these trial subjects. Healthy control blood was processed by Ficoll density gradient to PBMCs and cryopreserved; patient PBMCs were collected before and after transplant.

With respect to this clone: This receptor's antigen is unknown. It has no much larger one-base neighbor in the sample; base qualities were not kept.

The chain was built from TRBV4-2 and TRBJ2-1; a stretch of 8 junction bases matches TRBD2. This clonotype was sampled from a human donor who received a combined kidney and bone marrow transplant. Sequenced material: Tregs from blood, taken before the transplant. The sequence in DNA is TGTGCCAGCAGCCAAGATATCAGCGGGGGCTTTAGCAATGAGCAGTTCTTC. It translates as CASSQDISGGFSNEQFF.